This TCR beta chain appears in the sequencing data of a study of early T cells in non-severe SARS-CoV-2 infection. For the study at large: Sequenced material consisted of bulk RNA (from unsorted whole blood), and chains were unpaired.

This clonotype was detected many times. Its antigen is not identified. Study-wide findings and caveats: The study's VDJdb matching favored anti-spike CD8 responses and missed private and CD4 specificities.

Trimming cost V 6 bases and J 3 bases; bases outside gene matches: 7. The germline gives CDR1 DFQATT, CDR2 SNEGSKA (reference sequence). The CDR3 is 13 residues long. Individual cDNA molecules carried attached unique molecular identifiers. TCRdb processed the 5' RACE reads anew with MiXCR; each CDR3 protein has one entry. The profile covers 35,000 to 50,000 distinct CDR3 sequences, with roughly 23% appearing a single time and 4.5% to 5% taken by the ten largest. The clonotype originates from an adult who was a healthcare worker with PCR-confirmed SARS-CoV-2 infection or an uninfected control (not recorded which). The sequencing used whole blood, collected at baseline. V is TRBV20-1 and J is TRBJ1-2; 7 bases agree with TRBD1. The CDR3 DNA follows: TGCAGTGCCAGATACAGGGGCGACTATGGCTACACCTTC. Its protein product is CSARYRGDYGYTF.